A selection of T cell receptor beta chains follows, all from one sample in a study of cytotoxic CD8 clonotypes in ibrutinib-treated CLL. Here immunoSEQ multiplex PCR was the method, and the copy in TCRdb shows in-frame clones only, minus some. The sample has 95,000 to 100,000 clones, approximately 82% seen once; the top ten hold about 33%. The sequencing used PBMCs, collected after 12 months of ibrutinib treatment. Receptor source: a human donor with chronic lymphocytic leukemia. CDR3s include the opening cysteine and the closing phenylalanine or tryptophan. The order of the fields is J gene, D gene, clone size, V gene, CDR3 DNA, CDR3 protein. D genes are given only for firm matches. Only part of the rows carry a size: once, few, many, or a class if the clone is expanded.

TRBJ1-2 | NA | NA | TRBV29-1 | TGCAGCGTTGTGGCCCGTCACGATGCGCGGGGGAACAGTGGCTACACCTTC | CSVVARHDARGNSGYTF
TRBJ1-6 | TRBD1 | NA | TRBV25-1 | TGTGCCAGCAGTGAATCCGGGACAGCCAATTCACCCCTCCACTTT | CASSESGTANSPLHF
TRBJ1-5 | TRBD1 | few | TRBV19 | TGTGCCACAAGACAGGGGTGGATCAATCAGCCCCAGCATTTT | CATRQGWINQPQHF
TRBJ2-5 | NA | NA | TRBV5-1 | TGCGCCAGCAGCCCCAGTTCAATAGCCGGAGAGACCCAGTACTTC | CASSPSSIAGETQYF
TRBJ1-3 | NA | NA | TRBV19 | TGTGCCAGTAGTACCCAGGGAGCCGGGCCTAAGGGAAACACCATATATTTT | CASSTQGAGPKGNTIYF
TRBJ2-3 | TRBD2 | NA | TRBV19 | TGTGCCAGTAGTATAGAGGGGGGGTCCCCAGATACGCAGTATTTT | CASSIEGGSPDTQYF
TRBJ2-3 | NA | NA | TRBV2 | TGTGCCAGCAGTGGGCAAAACACAGATACGCAGTATTTT | CASSGQNTDTQYF
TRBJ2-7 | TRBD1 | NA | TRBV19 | TGTGCCAGTAGTAGGGACAGGGGACTCGAGCAGTACTTC | CASSRDRGLEQYF
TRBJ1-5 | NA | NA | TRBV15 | TGTGCCACCAGCTCCTATCATACTAATCAGCCCCAGCATTTT | CATSSYHTNQPQHF
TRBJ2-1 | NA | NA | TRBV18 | TGTGCCAGCTCACCAGGGGTCGATGAGCAGTTCTTC | CASSPGVDEQFF
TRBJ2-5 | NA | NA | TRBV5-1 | TGCGCCAGCAGCTTGTGGGAAGGGTCCGAGGAGACCCAGTACTTC | CASSLWEGSEETQYF
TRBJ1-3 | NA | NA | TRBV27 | TGTGCCAGCAGTTTATCGGGGGGGAGGGACACCATATATTTT | CASSLSGGRDTIYF
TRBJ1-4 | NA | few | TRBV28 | TGTGCCAGCAGTTTAGGGGGGCCGTCTAATGAAAAACTGTTTTTT | CASSLGGPSNEKLFF
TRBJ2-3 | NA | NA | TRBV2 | TGTGCCAGCAGTGAAGCCTCTAGCACAGATACGCAGTATTTT | CASSEASSTDTQYF
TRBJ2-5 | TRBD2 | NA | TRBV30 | TGTGCCTGGAGCGCTCCTAGCGGGGGGGCCGGAGAGACCCAGTACTTC | CAWSAPSGGAGETQYF
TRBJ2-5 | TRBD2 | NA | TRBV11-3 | TGTGCCAGCGGTCAGAGCGGGGGGGTCCAAGAGACCCAGTACTTC | CASGQSGGVQETQYF
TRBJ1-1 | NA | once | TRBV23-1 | TGCGCCAGGAGACCGGGATCCCGGCAAGCTTTCTTT | CARRPGSRQAFF
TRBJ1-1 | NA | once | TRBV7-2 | TGTGCCAGCAGCTTCAACAGGGCCATGAACACTGAAGCTTTCTTT | CASSFNRAMNTEAFF
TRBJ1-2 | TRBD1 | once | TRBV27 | TGTGCCAGCAGTCCGTACAGGGGATCCGATGGCTACACCTTC | CASSPYRGSDGYTF
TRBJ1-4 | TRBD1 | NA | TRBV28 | TGTGCCAGCGGACTACAGGGGGCGGGTAATGAAAAACTGTTTTTT | CASGLQGAGNEKLFF
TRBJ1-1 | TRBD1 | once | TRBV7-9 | TGTGCCAGCAGCGTAGGGACAGCGAACACTGAAGCTTTCTTT | CASSVGTANTEAFF
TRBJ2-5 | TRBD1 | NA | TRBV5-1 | TGCGCCAGCAGCAGTGGAGGACAGGGGGAGAGGGAGACCCAGTACTTC | CASSSGGQGERETQYF
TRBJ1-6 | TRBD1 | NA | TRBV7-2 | TGTGCCAGCAGCTCAGGGACAGATAATTCACCCCTCCACTTT | CASSSGTDNSPLHF
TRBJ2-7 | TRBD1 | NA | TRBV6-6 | TGTGCCAGCAGTTCCCGGGACAGGGTTAATGACGAGCAGTACTTC | CASSSRDRVNDEQYF
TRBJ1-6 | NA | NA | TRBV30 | TGTGCCTGGAGTCCCCGAGAGTTTTCACCCCTCCACTTT | CAWSPREFSPLHF
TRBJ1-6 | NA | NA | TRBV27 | TGTGCCAGCAGTGCCCAGGGGCTCGTTAATTCACCCCTCCACTTT | CASSAQGLVNSPLHF
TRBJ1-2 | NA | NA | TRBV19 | TGTGCCAGTAGTGACGGAGCTAACTATGGCTACACCTTC | CASSDGANYGYTF
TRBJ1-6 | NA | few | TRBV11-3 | TGTGCCAGCAGCGTAAAGGGGCAGGGGTGGAATTCACCCCTCCACTTT | CASSVKGQGWNSPLHF
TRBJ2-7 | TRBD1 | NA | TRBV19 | TGTGCCAGTAGTAAACGGGACAGCTCCTACGAGCAGTACTTC | CASSKRDSSYEQYF
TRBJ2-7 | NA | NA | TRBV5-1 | TGCGCCAGCAGCCAGACCGCGGGGTGGGGCGAGCAGTACTTC | CASSQTAGWGEQYF
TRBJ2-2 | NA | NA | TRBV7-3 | TGTGCCAGCAGCTTAAACATGGTGGGGGGCCTCACCGGGGAGCTGTTTTTT | CASSLNMVGGLTGELFF